The clone carrying this TCR beta chain is a singleton in its sample. The V and J ends lost 7 bases and 10 bases respectively, with 22 bases between them. Germline V gene sequence: CDR1 LNHDA, CDR2 SQIVND (reference sequence). The CDR3 loop spans 14 amino acids. This entry comes from a study of control samples from healthy donors and cancer patients. The protocol was immunoSEQ multiplex PCR, while the TCRdb copy is restricted to in-frame clones and leaves out a portion. The table has about 57,000 clones, around 90% seen once. The sequenced sample consisted of PBMCs. V gene TRBV19 combines with J gene TRBJ1-2, with a possible D match to TRBD1 (6 bases). The receptor's source is a man in his thirties or forties with colorectal cancer. CDR3 nucleotides: TGTGCCAGTAATCCCCCGGGGGCGCTTACGGTCTACACCTTC. Its protein product is CASNPPGALTVYTF.